This T cell receptor (beta chain) was documented in a study of T-cell reconstitution after alpha-beta-depleted transplantation in children. This sample's TCRbeta library carried unique molecular identifier barcodes. TCRdb used MiXCR to reprocess the PCR reads, holding one entry per CDR3 protein. The sample contains 350,000 to 450,000 distinct CDR3 sequences, around 20% of which appear only once. Unmatched junction bases numbered 2, after V lost 3 bases and J lost 3 bases. The germline gives CDR1 LGHNA, CDR2 YNFKEQ. CDR3 length: 16 residues. A few counts support this clonotype. The sample was PBMCs from the stem cell graft donor, taken from the stem cell graft. The sequence was obtained from a human donor who donated a stem cell graft to a child with acute myeloid leukemia. The chain is built from TRBV4-2 and TRBJ2-2; 12 bases are shared with TRBD1. CDR3 region: CASSQGTGGYTGELFF. The CDR3 DNA reads as TGTGCCAGCAGCCAGGGGACAGGGGGCTACACCGGGGAGCTGTTTTTT.